This T cell receptor beta chain comes out of a study of identical twins. MiXCR was run by TCRdb on the 5' RACE reads, yielding one entry per CDR3 protein. Here the sample spans about 210,000 distinct CDR3 sequences, around 9.6% being singletons. The CDR3 consists of 15 residues. V lost 4 bases and J lost 6, with 15 bases in between. Germline V gene sequence: CDR1 MNHEY, CDR2 SVGEGT. The receptor was derived from a woman aged 18-35 years in good health. Sequencing was done on a sample of memory (CD45RO+) T cells sorted from blood. The V call is TRBV6-2 or TRBV6-3, the J call TRBJ2-2; TRBD2 is a possible D gene (5 bases). The DNA for the CDR3 is TGTGCCAGCAGTTCGAGCGGAGGAGAGGCCGGGGAGCTGTTTTTT. It codes for CASSSSGGEAGELFF.